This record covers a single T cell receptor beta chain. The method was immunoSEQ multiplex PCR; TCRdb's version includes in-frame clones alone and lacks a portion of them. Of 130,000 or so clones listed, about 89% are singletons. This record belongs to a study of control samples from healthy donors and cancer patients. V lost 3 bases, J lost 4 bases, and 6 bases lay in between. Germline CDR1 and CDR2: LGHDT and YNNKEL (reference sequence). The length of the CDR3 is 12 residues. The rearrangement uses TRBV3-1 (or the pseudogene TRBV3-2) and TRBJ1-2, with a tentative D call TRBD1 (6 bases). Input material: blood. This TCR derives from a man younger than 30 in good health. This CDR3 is CASSQTGYGYTF. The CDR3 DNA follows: TGTGCCAGCAGCCAGACAGGCTATGGCTACACCTTC.